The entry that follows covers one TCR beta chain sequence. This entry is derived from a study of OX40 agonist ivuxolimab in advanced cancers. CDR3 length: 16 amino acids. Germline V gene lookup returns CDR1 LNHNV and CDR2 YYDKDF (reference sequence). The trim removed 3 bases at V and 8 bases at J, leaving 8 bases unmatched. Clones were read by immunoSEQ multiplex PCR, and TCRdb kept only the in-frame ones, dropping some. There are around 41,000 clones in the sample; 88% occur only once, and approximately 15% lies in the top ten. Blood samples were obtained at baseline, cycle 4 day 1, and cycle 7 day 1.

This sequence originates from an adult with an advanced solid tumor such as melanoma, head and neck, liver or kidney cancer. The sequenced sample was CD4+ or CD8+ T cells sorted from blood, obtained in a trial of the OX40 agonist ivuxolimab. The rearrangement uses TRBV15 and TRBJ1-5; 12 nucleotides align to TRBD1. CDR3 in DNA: TGTGCCACCAGCAGTACAGGGACAGGGGGCTTGGAGCCCCAGCATTTT. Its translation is CATSSTGTGGLEPQHF.